This entry lists 9 T cell receptor delta chains sequenced from one sample in a study of DNA immune sequencing with unique molecular identifiers (dated by TCRdb to the early 2020s). The library was generated by multiplex PCR. The run used an Illumina MiniSeq. A 32-plex assay amplified the genomic DNA, with primers for all 8 TRDV and 4 TRDJ genes spanning the CDR3. A 12-nucleotide UMI was attached over roughly 3 barcoding PCR cycles, and a second PCR was then run with Illumina adapter primers. TCRdb reanalyzed the public reads with the CATT caller, and identical DNA sequences were merged afterwards. This sample comprises about 2,500 delta-chain clones, 13% to 15% of them detected only once. The biggest ten clones account for roughly a fifth of the sample. The sample taken for sequencing was gamma-delta T cells from PBMCs. The source is a human donor in good health.

Relative to its sample, this clone is medium-sized. Being one base from a much bigger clone, this may be a read error. This rearrangement joins TRDV2 to TRDJ1, with TRDD3 as a possible D gene (5 bases). The CDR3 runs to 14 residues. From germline, CDR1 is GEAIGNYY and CDR2 EKD. V was shortened by 0 bases and J by 3 bases, with 10 bases between the two germline ends. The CDR3 DNA reads as TGTGCCTGTGACACCGTCGATACAGCCGATAAACTCATCTTT. Encoded protein: CACDTVDTADKLIF.

Comments on this clone: A far larger clone is one nucleotide away, so this likely arose from a read error. The sample has other DNA sequences that encode this CDR3 too. The chain couples TRDV2 to TRDJ1; 12 bases line up with TRDD3. Germline CDR1 and CDR2: GEAIGNYY and EKD. The CDR3 contains 19 residues. The CDR3 loop is CACDEISTGGYPYTDKLIF. DNA of the CDR3: TGTGCCTGTGACGAGATCTCGACTGGGGGATACCCGTACACCGACAAACTCATCTTT.

Turning to this clone: This may be a read error, as it is one base from a much larger clone. V and J are TRDV1 and TRDJ1, with TRDD3 matching over 11 bases. The CDR3 is 27 residues long. Germline lookup yields CDR1 TSWWSYY and CDR2 QGS. CDR3 loop: CALGECRVRFPRARCWGILRYTDKLIF. The DNA for the CDR3 is TGTGCTCTTGGTGAATGCCGAGTGAGATTTCCTAGGGCGAGGTGCTGGGGGATACTCAGGTACACGGATAAACTCATCTTT.

This clone was detected only a few times. The TCRdb protein comes from a much larger clone and disagrees with this DNA's translation at residue 6, likely due to a read error; the protein given here is derived from the DNA. This rearrangement joins TRDV2 to TRDJ1, with D possibly matching TRDD3 (5 bases). The germline V gene has CDR1 GEAIGNYY and CDR2 EKD. The CDR3 runs to 15 residues. Trimming shortened V by 3 bases and J by 0 bases, and 13 bases separated the two germline ends. Here the CDR3 reads CACDLMGTNTDKLIF. In DNA form, the CDR3 reads TGTGCCTGTGACCTAATGGGGACGAACACCGATAAACTCATCTTT.

In its sample, this clone was seen once. A read error is likely here: a far larger clone is one base away. The J segment is TRDJ3; no V gene was assigned; TRDD3 reflects the table's D call only, with no check against the DNA. CDR3 length: 20 amino acids. CDR3 nucleotide sequence: TGTGCCTGTGACACCCCCGGGGTTGGGGCCTTCTCCTGGGACACCCGCCAGATGTTTTTC. Protein sequence: CACDTPGVGAFSWDTRQMFF.

This clone has only a few counts. With a far larger clone one base away, a read error is the likely cause. Different DNA sequences within this sample yield the same CDR3. The chain couples TRDV2 to TRDJ1; TRDD3 matches at 13 bases. The germline V gene has CDR1 GEAIGNYY and CDR2 EKD. The CDR3 spans 19 residues. V was clipped by 3 bases and J by 5 bases; unmatched bases: 17. The CDR3 coding sequence is TGTGCCTGTGACGGAATACTGGGGGATACGCAGTCTCAAACTGATAAACTCATCTTT. Its protein is CACDGILGDTQSQTDKLIF.

Comment on this clone: Possible read error: a much larger clone is one base away. The V gene was identified as TRDV1, while no J gene was called; TRDD3 is taken as the D call from the table, unchecked against the DNA. The CDR3 consists of 26 residues. Germline CDR1 reads TSWWSYY; CDR2 reads QGS. The CDR3 spells CALGEHPIPRLIYWGSPPLYTDKPIF. The CDR3 DNA follows: TGTGCTCTTGGGGAACACCCGATTCCCCGTCTGATTTACTGGGGGTCCCCCCCCCTATACACCGATAAACCCATCTTT.

This clone was counted between two and nine times. TCRdb shows a much larger clone's protein in place of this DNA's translation, and the two differ at residue 15, likely through a read error; the protein shown is translated from the DNA. The chain joins TRDV2 to TRDJ1; 9 bases are a match to TRDD3. CDR1 and CDR2 (germline): GEAIGNYY, EKD. The CDR3 contains 19 residues. The CDR3 is CACDPVLLGIRGSTGKLIF. The CDR3 DNA follows: TGTGCCTGTGACCCAGTCCTTCTGGGGATACGCGGGAGCACCGGTAAACTCATCTTT.

In its sample, this clone was seen a few times. TCRdb's listed protein matches a much larger clone and diverges from this DNA's translation at residue 15, likely through a read error; the protein shown comes from the DNA. The genes are TRDV2 and TRDJ1; 12 bases are shared with TRDD3. CDR1 is GEAIGNYY and CDR2 is EKD in the germline V gene. CDR3 size: 19 residues. The CDR3, as DNA: TGTGCCTGTGACGAGATCTCGACTGGGGGATACCCGTACACCAATAAACTCATCTTT. Protein sequence: CACDEISTGGYPYTNKLIF.